A single sample is the source of the 2 T cell receptor beta chains below, sequenced in a study of T-cell reconstitution after alpha-beta-depleted transplantation in children. This sample's TCRbeta library carried unique molecular identifier barcodes. Using its own MiXCR run on the PCR reads, TCRdb lists one record per CDR3 protein. The sample lists 140,000 or so distinct CDR3 sequences, roughly 9% occurring once. The sample here was PBMCs, mostly from graft donor cells, taken 180 days after TCRalphabeta/CD19-depleted stem cell transplant. All receptors derive from a female patient between 2 and 15 years old who had a stem cell transplant for congenital amegakaryocytic thrombocytopenia, so the T cells may come from the graft donor.

This clonotype has a count of ten or more. The chain carries TRBV29-1 and TRBJ2-1; 8 bases fit TRBD2. CDR3 size: 14 residues. Trimming cost V 7 bases and J 0 bases; bases outside gene matches: 5. Germline loops: CDR1 SQVTM, CDR2 ANQGSEA. The CDR3: CSAQGTSSYNEQFF. The CDR3 DNA follows: TGCAGCGCACAAGGGACTAGCTCCTACAATGAGCAGTTCTTC.

This clonotype was seen at least ten times. The V gene is TRBV29-1, the J gene TRBJ1-1, with 9 bases that match TRBD1. The CDR3 covers 15 residues. V lost 2 bases and J lost 1; bases outside the gene matches: 5. Per germline, CDR1 SQVTM and CDR2 ANQGSEA. In nucleotides, the CDR3 is TGCAGCGTTGAATCCGAGGGACAGGGGAACACTGAAGCTTTCTTT. Translated, it gives CSVESEGQGNTEAFF.